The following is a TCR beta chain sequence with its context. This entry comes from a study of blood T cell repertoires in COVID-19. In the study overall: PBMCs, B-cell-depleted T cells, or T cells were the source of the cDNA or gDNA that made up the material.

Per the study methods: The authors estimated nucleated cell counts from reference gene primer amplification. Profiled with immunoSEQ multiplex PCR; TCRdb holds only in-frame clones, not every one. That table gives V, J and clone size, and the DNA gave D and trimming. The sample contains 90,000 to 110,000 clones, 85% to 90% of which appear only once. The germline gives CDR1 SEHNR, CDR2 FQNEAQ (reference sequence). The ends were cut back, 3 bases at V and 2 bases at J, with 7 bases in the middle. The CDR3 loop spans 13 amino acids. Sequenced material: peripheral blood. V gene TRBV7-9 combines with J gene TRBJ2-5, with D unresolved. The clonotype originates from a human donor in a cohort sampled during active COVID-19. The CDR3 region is CASSLALQETQYF. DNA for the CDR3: TGTGCCAGCAGCTTGGCCTTGCAAGAGACCCAGTACTTC.